Shown below are 5 T cell receptor beta chains from a single sample sequenced in a study of cytomegalovirus exposure and HLA in healthy donors. The primer mix had 60 Vbeta and 13 Jbeta primers. Here immunoSEQ multiplex PCR was the method, and the copy in TCRdb shows in-frame clones only, minus some. The sample lists approximately 110,000 clones; 70% to 85% were seen once. The sample was PBMCs. The receptor set was obtained from a woman aged 40 to 50 in good health and CMV-seronegative.

The V call is TRBV6-5, the J call TRBJ2-7; D not certain. Germline V gene sequence: CDR1 MNHEY, CDR2 SVGAGI. V was trimmed by 5 bases and J by 2 bases, leaving 7 bases between them. The CDR3 totals 12 residues. For the CDR3, the DNA is TGTGCCAGCAGTGAAGCTGCCTACGAGCAGTACTTC. Translation: CASSEAAYEQYF.

The V and J genes are TRBV11-2 and TRBJ2-1; tentative D call: TRBD2 (5 bases). Germline-derived CDR1 and CDR2 are SGHAT and FQNNGV. V dropped 0 bases and J dropped 9 bases, with 9 bases sitting between them. The CDR3 length is 13 residues. CDR3 sequence: CASSLERRGEQFF. In DNA, the CDR3 is TGTGCCAGCAGCTTAGAAAGACGGGGTGAGCAGTTCTTC.

The CDR3 DNA sequence: TGTGCCAGCAGTTTTCGAAGGGACAGAACCAATGAAAAACTGTTTTTT. This gives the protein CASSFRRDRTNEKLFF. This chain links TRBV27 with TRBJ1-4; 7 nucleotides agree with TRBD1. V shed 3 bases, J shed 5 bases, and the junction held 9 bases outside the gene matches. Germline V gene lookup returns CDR1 MNHEY and CDR2 SMNVEV (reference sequence). The CDR3 has 16 amino acids. The whole variable domain, remainder taken from reference TRBV27 and TRBJ1-4, is EAQVTQNPRYLITVTGKKLTVTCSQNMNHEYMSWYRQDPGLGLRQIYYSMNVEVTDKGDVPEGYKVSRKEKRNFPLILESPSPNQTSLYFCASSFRRDRTNEKLFFGSGTQLSVL.

The chain carries TRBV11-2 and TRBJ1-1; D is undetermined. Deletions cut 0 bases from V and 0 bases from J, with 5 bases between. Germline CDR1 is SGHAT and CDR2 is FQNNGV. The length of the CDR3 is 14 residues. The CDR3 nucleotides are TGTGCCAGCAGCTTAGATCTGTTGAACACTGAAGCTTTCTTT. Translation: CASSLDLLNTEAFF. The full variable domain, its missing parts supplied by reference TRBV11-2 and TRBJ1-1, is EAGVAQSPRYKIIEKRQSVAFWCNPISGHATLYWYQQILGQGPKLLIQFQNNGVVDDSQLPKDRFSAERLKGVDSTLKIQPAKLEDSAVYLCASSLDLLNTEAFFGQGTRLTVV.

This clone was detected once. The rearrangement uses TRBV6-5 and TRBJ1-1; possible D gene TRBD1, 5 bases. The germline V gene has CDR1 MNHEY and CDR2 SVGAGI. V lost 5 bases to trimming and J lost 1 base, with 14 bases between them. The CDR3 extends over 15 amino acids. CDR3 sequence: CASSHESGQNTEAFF. CDR3 nucleotides: TGTGCCAGCAGTCACGAGTCAGGGCAGAACACTGAAGCTTTCTTT.